A selection of T cell receptor beta chains follows, all from one sample in a study of beta chain features in type 1 diabetes. Repertoires were generated with immunoSEQ multiplex PCR, while TCRdb's copy carries only in-frame clones and drops some. The table lists over 300,000 clones, about a tenth of them singletons, with more than 0.8% in the top ten. Specimen: central memory CD4+ T cells from blood. The receptor set was obtained from a man aged 30-40 years with type 1 diabetes. Each CDR3 is given with its conserved first and last residue. The D gene is left open where the match is weak. Size tells how often a clone was seen (once, few, many) or the class of an expanded clone, and some rows leave it out.

d_gene	abundance	v_gene	j_gene	CDR3nt	CDR3aa
-	many	TRBV19	TRBJ2-2	TGTGCCAGTAGTCGGACCCCGAACACCGGGGAGCTGTTTTTT	CASSRTPNTGELFF
-	few	TRBV27	TRBJ1-1	TGTGCCAGCAGTTTCAGGAGCCCAGGGAACACTGAAGCTTTCTTT	CASSFRSPGNTEAFF
-	-	TRBV9	TRBJ2-3	TGTGCCAGCAGCGTAGAAAGTAGAGCTGTCACAGATACGCAGTATTTT	CASSVESRAVTDTQYF
-	-	TRBV5-6	TRBJ2-5	TGTGCCAGCAGCCCTGGGGGTGTTGAAGAGACCCAGTACTTC	CASSPGGVEETQYF
-	-	TRBV9	TRBJ2-2	TGTGCCAGCAGCGTAGACCCCCTCAGGGGCCCCGGGGAGCTGTTTTTT	CASSVDPLRGPGELFF
-	few	TRBV18	TRBJ2-3	TGTGCCAGCTCACCGGTGACGATAGACGTCATGGATACGCAGTATTTT	CASSPVTIDVMDTQYF
TRBD2	-	TRBV5-1	TRBJ2-3	TGCGCCAGCAGCCCGTTCGCGGGAGAAGATACGCAGTATTTT	CASSPFAGEDTQYF
-	few	TRBV14	TRBJ2-7	TGTGCCAGCAGCCAAGTGACCAACCTGCCGAACGAGCAGTACTTC	CASSQVTNLPNEQYF
-	-	TRBV5-6	TRBJ2-3	TGTGCCAGCAGTTTCACAGGGCTTCCAGATACGCAGTATTTT	CASSFTGLPDTQYF
-	few	TRBV9	TRBJ1-1	TGTGCCAGCAGCTCCGGCCCGACAGGGAACACTGAAGCTTTCTTT	CASSSGPTGNTEAFF
-	-	TRBV6-5	TRBJ1-6	TGTGCCAGCAGACGCGGGGGGCGCAACTCACCCCTCCACTTT	CASRRGGRNSPLHF
TRBD2	few	TRBV7-2	TRBJ2-3	TGTGCCAGCAGCCGAGGGTGGGGGGGATTTAAACATACGCAGTATTTT	CASSRGWGGFKHTQYF
-	many	TRBV10-2	TRBJ2-3	TGCGCCAGCAGCCTATTGACTAGCACAGATACGCAGTATTTT	CASSLLTSTDTQYF
-	-	TRBV11-2	TRBJ1-3	TGTGCCAGCAGCTTTTCCGAGGCTGGAAACACCATATATTTT	CASSFSEAGNTIYF
-	-	TRBV25-1	TRBJ1-3	TGTGCCTCACAGATGTCGGGAAACACCATATATTTT	CASQMSGNTIYF
-	-	TRBV5-6	TRBJ2-4	TGTGCCAGCAGCTTGACAGGGAACAAAAACATTCAGTACTTC	CASSLTGNKNIQYF
-	few	TRBV2	TRBJ2-7	TGTGCCAGCTCAGGGGACCGCGACTTC	CASSGDRDF
-	few	TRBV4-1	TRBJ2-3	TGCGCCAGCAGCCAAGCTCCCGGGACAATAAGCACAGATACGCAGTATTTT	CASSQAPGTISTDTQYF
-	-	TRBV29-1	TRBJ1-1	TGCAGCGTTGACAAGGAAACTGAAGCTTTCTTT	CSVDKETEAFF
-	few	TRBV9	TRBJ2-7	TGTGCCAGCAGCGTAGACCCAACCCGGGACGAGCAGTACTTC	CASSVDPTRDEQYF
-	few	TRBV11-2	TRBJ2-7	TGTGCCAGCTCGTACGAGCAGTACTTC	CASSYEQYF
-	few	TRBV9	TRBJ2-5	TGTGCCAGCAGCGTAGGTTGGGAGCAAGAGACCCAGTACTTC	CASSVGWEQETQYF
-	-	TRBV6-1	TRBJ1-1	TGTGCCAGCAGTGAACCGGCAGCGAACACTGAAGCTTTCTTT	CASSEPAANTEAFF
-	-	TRBV10-3	TRBJ2-3	TGTGCCATCAGTGACAGGGGGGCCCAGGATACGCAGTATTTT	CAISDRGAQDTQYF
-	many	TRBV10-3	TRBJ1-4	TGTGCCATCAGTGAGATCGGGGGAAATGAAAAACTGTTTTTT	CAISEIGGNEKLFF
TRBD1	-	TRBV29-1	TRBJ1-5	TGCAGCGTGGGACTAGGGGGCGGGAGCAATCAGCCCCAGCATTTT	CSVGLGGGSNQPQHF
-	-	TRBV9	TRBJ2-1	TGTGCCAGCAGCGTAGCTACGTGGGGGGCTGACAATGAGCAGTTCTTC	CASSVATWGADNEQFF
-	-	TRBV6-1	TRBJ1-2	TGTGCCAGCAGCTCGCTTGGTGGCGGCTATGGCTACACCTTC	CASSSLGGGYGYTF
-	-	TRBV11-2	TRBJ2-3	TGTGCCAGCAGCTTCCGGGACGAAAGGAGAGATACGCAGTATTTT	CASSFRDERRDTQYF
-	few	TRBV27	TRBJ2-4	TGTGCCAGCAGTTTAAAAGGACGGGAGCGGCTAGCCAAAAACATTCAGTACTTC	CASSLKGRERLAKNIQYF
TRBD1	-	TRBV10-3	TRBJ2-5	TGTGCCATCCGGCCGGGACAGTCCTTCACTGCGTCTATAGAGACCCAGTACTTC	CAIRPGQSFTASIETQYF
-	-	TRBV28	TRBJ2-7	TGTGCCAGCAGTTCCCTCTCAGACTACGAGCAGTACTTC	CASSSLSDYEQYF
-	many	TRBV5-4	TRBJ2-6	TGTGCCAGCAGCGAGGGGTCTGGGGCCAACGTCCTGACTTTC	CASSEGSGANVLTF
-	few	TRBV11-2	TRBJ2-7	TGTGCCAGCAGCACCTCCTTCGGGGGTGGCTCTTTAGGGCAGTACTTC	CASSTSFGGGSLGQYF
-	-	TRBV7-2	TRBJ2-6	TGTGCCAGCAGCTTAAAAAGCACGCCTGGGGCCAACGTCCTGACTTTC	CASSLKSTPGANVLTF
-	few	TRBV5-6	TRBJ2-3	TGTGCCAGCAGCTTACGGACGGGGGCCATCAATTGGGCAGATACGCAGTATTTT	CASSLRTGAINWADTQYF
-	-	TRBV29-1	TRBJ1-4	TGCAGCGTACAGTTTAATGAAAAACTGTTTTTT	CSVQFNEKLFF
-	-	TRBV7-9	TRBJ2-4	TGTGCCAGCAGCCTCGAAGGGGGGGACATTCAGTACTTC	CASSLEGGDIQYF
-	few	TRBV29-1	TRBJ2-3	TGCAGCGCGGAGACAGTCTTTAGCACAGATACGCAGTATTTT	CSAETVFSTDTQYF
TRBD1	-	TRBV2	TRBJ1-5	TGTGCCAGCAGGGGGGACCAGGGGGGCCCCCAGCATTTT	CASRGDQGGPQHF
-	once	TRBV6-1	TRBJ2-3	TGTGCCAGCAGCCGGACAGCTAGCACAGATACGCAGTATTTT	CASSRTASTDTQYF
-	few	TRBV9	TRBJ2-3	TGTGCCAGCAGCGTCGGGGCTAGCCAGAGCACAGACACGCAGTATTTT	CASSVGASQSTDTQYF
-	few	TRBV7-9	TRBJ2-7	TGTGCCAGCAGTTCAAATACTAGAAACCTGGAGCAGTACTTC	CASSSNTRNLEQYF
-	many	TRBV13	TRBJ2-2	TGTGCCAGCAGCCAAAGAATGACCGGGACACGCAACACCGGGGAGCTGTTTTTT	CASSQRMTGTRNTGELFF
TRBD2	few	TRBV28	TRBJ2-3	TGTGCCAGCAGTTTTAGCGGGGGGAGCACAGATACGCAGTATTTT	CASSFSGGSTDTQYF
TRBD1	many	TRBV5-5	TRBJ2-2	TGTGCCAGCAGCAGGGGACAGGGGGACACCGGGGAGCTGTTTTTT	CASSRGQGDTGELFF
-	-	TRBV7-9	TRBJ1-2	TGTGCCAGCAGCTCCGGCTTGGGATTGTTTGGCTACACCTTC	CASSSGLGLFGYTF